One sample yielded the 9 T cell receptor beta chains listed below, sequenced in a study of blood T cell repertoires in COVID-19. TCRdb's copy holds only in-frame clones and misses some; the assay was immunoSEQ multiplex PCR. This table holds about 63,000 clones, around 84% found once. Sequences were obtained from peripheral blood. The receptors come from a human donor in a cohort sampled during active COVID-19.

CDR3 DNA: TGTGCCAGCAGTGACTTTCCCTACCAGGCTACCTACGAGCAGTACTTC. Translated, it gives CASSDFPYQATYEQYF. The genes are TRBV6-4 and TRBJ2-7; D is undetermined. The CDR3 extends over 16 amino acids. The germline V gene has CDR1 MRHNA and CDR2 SNTAGT. Trimming took 1 base from V and 2 from J, leaving 15 bases between them.

This rearrangement joins TRBV6-2 or TRBV6-3 to TRBJ2-7, with 8 bases lining up with TRBD2. CDR1 and CDR2 from the germline V gene are MNHEY and SVGEGT. V dropped 4 bases and J dropped 2; count of bases not matched to a gene: 16. This CDR3 contains 18 residues. The DNA for the CDR3 is TGTGCCAGCAGTTCTATCCGAGGAGTAGCGGGGTCAGCCTACGAGCAGTACTTC. Residues: CASSSIRGVAGSAYEQYF.

V is TRBV28 and J is TRBJ1-5; maybe TRBD1 (5 bases). The CDR3 totals 13 residues. The germline V and J ends were trimmed by 6 bases and 5 bases, with 11 bases remaining between them. Germline V lookup: CDR1 MDHEN, CDR2 SYDVKM. The CDR3 DNA reads as TGTGCCAGCAGGGGACGGGAGTATCAGCCCCAGCATTTT. Its protein product is CASRGREYQPQHF.

The CDR3 DNA is TGTGCCAGCAGTGCTAGCGGGAGTTACGAGCAGTACTTC. Translating it yields CASSASGSYEQYF. The V gene is TRBV7-2, the J gene TRBJ2-7; 10 bases line up with TRBD2. The V segment lost 6 bases and the J segment 4 bases; nucleotides outside the gene matches: 3. The CDR3 runs to 13 residues. CDR1 SGHTA and CDR2 FQGNSA come from the germline V gene. The full variable domain, completed using reference TRBV7-2 and TRBJ2-7, is GAGVSQSPSNKVTEKGKDVELRCDPISGHTALYWYRQSLGQGLEFLIYFQGNSAPDKSGLPSDRFSAERTGGSVSTLTIQRTQQEDSAVYLCASSASGSYEQYFGPGTRLTVT.

The chain combines TRBV6-6 with TRBJ2-7; the match to TRBD2 covers 7 bases. The CDR3 length is 13 residues. With 7 bases clipped from V and 0 bases from J, the junction kept 3 bases outside the gene matches. Germline V gene sequence: CDR1 MNHNY, CDR2 SVGAGI (reference sequence). The CDR3 here is CASNIAGSYEQYF. As DNA, the CDR3 is TGTGCCAGCAATATAGCGGGCTCCTACGAGCAGTACTTC.

CDR3: CTSSQLAGGTQYF. The CDR3 coding sequence is TGCACCAGCAGCCAACTAGCGGGAGGTACGCAGTATTTT. The chain recombines TRBV1 with TRBJ2-3; the listed D gene, TRBD2, was not tested against the DNA. TRBV1 has pseudogene status. The CDR3 length is 13 residues.

The chain has TRBV12-5 and TRBJ2-7; no reliable D call. The CDR3 extends over 13 amino acids. Germline V gives CDR1 LGHNT, CDR2 FRNRAP. V lost 2 bases and J 5 bases, leaving 10 bases between the germline ends. This CDR3 is CASGLTADNEQYF. CDR3 nucleotides: TGTGCTAGTGGTTTGACAGCCGACAACGAGCAGTACTTC.

The rearrangement uses TRBV6-2 or TRBV6-3 and TRBJ2-3; possibly TRBD1 for D (5 bases). CDR1 and CDR2 (germline): MNHEY, SVGEGT. V lost 0 bases, J lost 5 bases, and 9 bases lay in between. The CDR3 is 14 amino acids. The CDR3, as DNA: TGTGCCAGCAGTTACTCTCCAGGGATAGATACGCAGTATTTT. Its translation is CASSYSPGIDTQYF.

This clone has only one observation. The V gene is TRBV6-6, the J gene TRBJ1-5, with unresolved D. Germline CDR1 MNHNY, CDR2 SVGAGI (reference sequence). Trimming pared 3 bases from V and 3 bases from J, leaving 9 bases between. The CDR3 loop spans 14 amino acids. DNA of the CDR3: TGTGCCAGCAGTTATTACGGGTTCAATCAGCCCCAGCATTTT. Translation gives CASSYYGFNQPQHF.